Given below is one T cell receptor beta chain in context. Antigen unknown. Recent acute infections and vaccinations were absent in the healthy HIV-negative adult donors. The entry originates in a study of shared clonotypes between healthy human individuals. Study observations and caveats: Although depth was large, rarefaction showed that sequencing of the sorted subsets was incomplete. A generally larger estimated richness was seen in naive subsets than in memory subsets.

Sequenced by immunoSEQ multiplex PCR; TCRdb stores in-frame clones only, minus some. The sample has about 2.3 million clones, around 90% seen once. Germline-derived CDR1 and CDR2 are SGDLS and YYNGEE. The CDR3 runs 15 residues. Unmatched junction bases numbered 10, after V lost 3 bases and J lost 5 bases. V and J are TRBV9 and TRBJ1-1; TRBD1 matches 7 bases. The source material was naive CD4+ T cells from PBMCs. The subset is: CD45RA+ positively selected. This clonotype originated in a man between 18 and 35 years old in good health. Some clones in this sample may be carry-over from other donors' samples. CDR3 DNA sequence: TGTGCCAGCAGCGCTAGGGGACAGCCCTCTACTGAAGCTTTCTTT. The encoded protein is CASSARGQPSTEAFF. The complete variable domain, with remaining parts taken from reference TRBV9 and TRBJ1-1, reads DSGVTQTPKHLITATGQRVTLRCSPRSGDLSVYWYQQSLDQGLQFLIQYYNGEERAKGNILERFSAQQFPDLHSELNLSSLELGDSALYFCASSARGQPSTEAFFGQGTRLTVV.